These T cell receptor beta chains were read from a single sample in a study of T cell responses to AZD1222 COVID-19 vaccine. Data came from immunoSEQ multiplex PCR; TCRdb stores just in-frame clones and leaves some out. The data show 150,000 to 200,000 clones, approximately 94% seen once. Sequenced material: peripheral blood, taken 28 days after the second dose of the MenACWY control vaccine. The origin of the receptors is an adult who received the MenACWY meningococcal vaccine as a control. Both conserved end residues are part of each CDR3. D genes are given only for firm matches. Not every row has a clone size; where given, it reads once, few, many or a size class.

D,J,length,V,size,CDR3,DNA
TRBD1,TRBJ1-4,15,TRBV15,.,CATSSLGTGYEKLFF,TGTGCCACCAGCAGCCTCGGGACAGGGTATGAAAAACTGTTTTTT
TRBD1,TRBJ2-3,17,TRBV6-1,.,CASSEQLGGTGVDTQYF,TGTGCCAGCAGTGAACAGTTGGGGGGGACAGGGGTGGATACGCAGTATTTT
TRBD1,TRBJ2-7,15,TRBV7-9,.,CASSRVGDRGWEQYF,TGTGCCAGCAGCCGGGTTGGGGACAGGGGTTGGGAGCAGTACTTC
TRBD1,TRBJ2-5,16,TRBV19,.,CASSMMGRGQGETQYF,TGTGCCAGTAGTATGATGGGCAGGGGGCAGGGTGAGACCCAGTACTTC
TRBD1,TRBJ2-4,15,TRBV3-1/TRBV3-2,.,CASSADGTVGNIQYF,TGTGCCAGCAGCGCCGACGGGACAGTGGGCAACATTCAGTACTTC
.,TRBJ1-2,14,TRBV14,.,CASSQEGTVYGYTF,TGTGCCAGCAGCCAAGAGGGGACCGTCTATGGCTACACCTTC
.,TRBJ2-2,13,TRBV10-1,.,CASNTGLGGELFF,TGCGCCAGCAATACTGGATTAGGCGGGGAGCTGTTTTTT
.,TRBJ1-1,14,TRBV7-9,.,CASSSRTENTEAFF,TGTGCCAGCAGCTCTCGGACAGAAAACACTGAAGCTTTCTTT
.,TRBJ1-1,12,TRBV3-1/TRBV3-2,once,CASSRGHTEAFF,TGTGCCAGCAGCCGGGGGCACACTGAAGCTTTCTTT
.,TRBJ2-2,13,TRBV7-3,.,CASSSGAAGELFF,TGTGCCAGCAGTTCAGGGGCGGCCGGGGAGCTGTTTTTT
TRBD2,TRBJ2-5,14,TRBV7-2,.,CASSTLAGRETQYF,TGTGCCAGCAGCACTCTAGCGGGAAGAGAGACCCAGTACTTC
.,TRBJ1-1,15,TRBV5-1,few,CASSPGEFGNTEAFF,TGCGCCAGCAGCCCCGGCGAGTTTGGGAACACTGAAGCTTTCTTT
.,TRBJ1-5,12,TRBV12-3/TRBV12-4,.,CASSSFYQPQHF,TGTGCCAGCAGTAGCTTCTATCAGCCCCAGCATTTT
.,TRBJ1-1,13,TRBV20-1,.,CSASGPVVTEAFF,TGCAGTGCTAGTGGACCGGTGGTTACTGAAGCTTTCTTT
.,TRBJ2-7,14,TRBV30,.,CAWSVLIRGYEQYF,TGTGCCTGGAGTGTACTAATTCGCGGATACGAGCAGTACTTC
TRBD1,TRBJ1-4,16,TRBV4-1,.,CASSQDRMDRDEKLFF,TGCGCCAGCAGCCAAGATCGTATGGACAGGGATGAAAAACTGTTTTTT
.,TRBJ1-3,13,TRBV30,.,CAWNRNSGNTIYF,TGTGCCTGGAATCGGAACTCTGGAAACACCATATATTTT
TRBD1,TRBJ1-2,15,TRBV20-1,.,CSASTGALRNYGYTF,TGCAGTGCTAGTACAGGGGCCCTCAGGAACTATGGCTACACCTTC
.,TRBJ2-1,15,TRBV25-1,once,CASSEWVAARNEQFF,TGTGCCAGCAGTGAATGGGTAGCAGCCAGGAATGAGCAGTTCTTC
TRBD1,TRBJ1-5,18,TRBV7-3,.,CASSSRDRGAYSNQPQHF,TGTGCCAGCAGCTCACGGGACAGGGGGGCCTATAGCAATCAGCCCCAGCATTTT
.,TRBJ2-1,13,TRBV14,.,CASSPRLNDEQFF,TGTGCCAGCAGCCCGAGGCTTAACGACGAGCAGTTCTTC
.,TRBJ1-3,14,TRBV15,.,CATSREYRGNTIYF,TGTGCCACCAGCAGAGAGTACCGTGGAAACACCATATATTTT
.,TRBJ1-5,15,TRBV6-2/TRBV6-3,.,CASSDPPGGNQPQHF,TGTGCCAGCAGTGACCCACCGGGGGGCAATCAGCCCCAGCATTTT
.,TRBJ1-4,14,TRBV4-1,once,CASSQVMSGEKLFF,TGCGCCAGCAGCCAAGTTATGAGCGGGGAAAAACTGTTTTTT
.,TRBJ1-3,15,TRBV27,.,CASSLYPFSGNTIYF,TGTGCCAGCAGTTTATACCCGTTCTCTGGAAACACCATATATTTT
TRBD2,TRBJ2-1,16,TRBV3-1/TRBV3-2,.,CASSQLAGGSYNEQFF,TGTGCCAGCAGCCAACTCGCGGGAGGGTCCTACAATGAGCAGTTCTTC
.,TRBJ2-1,15,TRBV3-1/TRBV3-2,.,CASSQALGGGVEQFF,TGTGCCAGCAGCCAAGCTCTAGGCGGGGGCGTTGAGCAGTTCTTC
.,TRBJ2-2,15,TRBV5-1,.,CASSFPTTNTGELFF,TGCGCCAGCAGCTTCCCGACTACGAACACCGGGGAGCTGTTTTTT
.,TRBJ2-7,13,TRBV6-2/TRBV6-3,once,CASSYWQGYEQYF,TGTGCCAGCAGTTACTGGCAAGGCTACGAGCAGTACTTC
TRBD2,TRBJ2-7,18,TRBV4-2,.,CASSHPGTSGSLSYEQYF,TGTGCCAGCAGCCACCCCGGGACTAGCGGGAGCCTTTCCTACGAGCAGTACTTC
.,TRBJ1-2,13,TRBV20-1,.,CSASSGANYGYTF,TGCAGTGCTAGTTCAGGGGCCAACTATGGCTACACCTTC
.,TRBJ1-5,13,TRBV3-1/TRBV3-2,.,CASSRGRNQPQHF,TGTGCCAGCAGCCGAGGACGGAATCAGCCCCAGCATTTT
.,TRBJ1-1,18,TRBV5-1,.,CASSLAGALRTGNTEAFF,TGCGCCAGCAGCTTGGCCGGGGCCCTAAGAACGGGGAACACTGAAGCTTTCTTT
.,TRBJ2-2,14,TRBV10-3,.,CAISEGGNPGELFF,TGTGCCATCAGTGAAGGAGGTAACCCCGGGGAGCTGTTTTTT
.,TRBJ1-5,12,TRBV2,.,CASISRSGAQHF,TGTGCCAGCATCTCCCGATCCGGGGCCCAGCATTTT
.,TRBJ1-1,17,TRBV15,.,CATSRDLASGMNTEAFF,TGTGCCACCAGCAGAGATTTGGCGTCGGGGATGAACACTGAAGCTTTCTTT
TRBD2,TRBJ2-1,18,TRBV29-1,.,CSVVNSAGGYSSYNEQFF,TGCAGCGTTGTGAACTCAGCGGGAGGGTATTCCTCCTACAATGAGCAGTTCTTC
TRBD2,TRBJ2-1,15,TRBV11-1,.,CASSRTSDSYNEQFF,TGTGCCAGCAGCCGCACTAGCGACTCCTACAATGAGCAGTTCTTC
.,TRBJ1-6,14,TRBV9,few,CASSAGSMGSPLHF,TGTGCCAGCAGCGCGGGATCCATGGGCTCACCCCTCCACTTT
TRBD1,TRBJ1-5,13,TRBV19,.,CACDRGQGQPQHF,TGTGCCTGTGACAGGGGGCAGGGTCAGCCCCAGCATTTT
.,TRBJ1-2,15,TRBV7-2,once,CASSRPAGIGYGYTF,TGTGCCAGCAGCCGTCCTGCAGGGATCGGCTATGGCTACACCTTC
TRBD1,TRBJ2-7,14,TRBV27,.,CASSPPDRLYEQYF,TGTGCCAGCAGCCCACCGGACAGGCTCTACGAGCAGTACTTC
.,TRBJ1-3,14,TRBV10-3,.,CAITAARAANTIYF,TGTGCCATCACCGCCGCCCGGGCGGCAAACACCATATATTTT
.,TRBJ1-2,15,TRBV7-3,.,CASSLNRDEDYGYTF,TGTGCCAGCAGCTTAAATAGGGACGAGGACTATGGCTACACCTTC
TRBD1,TRBJ2-1,15,TRBV5-1,.,CASSPRQGASNEQFF,TGCGCCAGCAGCCCGCGACAGGGGGCCTCCAATGAGCAGTTCTTC
.,TRBJ2-3,13,TRBV7-2,few,CASSGGYTDTQYF,TGTGCCAGCAGCGGGGGGTACACAGATACGCAGTATTTT
.,TRBJ1-2,12,TRBV27,.,CASSSGTYGYTF,TGTGCCAGCAGTTCCGGGACATATGGCTACACCTTC
TRBD1,TRBJ2-5,14,TRBV10-3,.,CAISTGTGKETQYF,TGTGCCATCAGCACCGGGACAGGGAAGGAGACCCAGTACTTC
.,TRBJ1-6,15,TRBV5-1,.,CASSSVSSYNSPLHF,TGCGCCAGCTCTTCGGTTAGCTCCTATAATTCACCCCTCCACTTT
TRBD2,TRBJ2-1,16,TRBV6-1,.,CASSVLAGGPHNEQFF,TGTGCCAGCAGTGTTCTCGCGGGAGGGCCACACAATGAGCAGTTCTTC
.,TRBJ2-2,13,TRBV9,.,CASSGQGGGELFF,TGTGCCAGCAGCGGACAGGGAGGCGGGGAGCTGTTTTTT
.,TRBJ1-1,13,TRBV6-2/TRBV6-3,.,CASSWTRGTEAFF,TGTGCCAGCAGTTGGACGCGGGGCACTGAAGCTTTCTTT
TRBD1,TRBJ1-2,15,TRBV24-1,once,CATSDPSRGRGGYTF,TGTGCCACCAGTGATCCGAGCAGGGGGCGCGGCGGCTACACCTTC